This T cell receptor beta chain was obtained from a study of cytomegalovirus exposure and HLA in healthy donors. Germline CDR1 is SGDLS and CDR2 is YYNGEE. This CDR3 comprises 18 residues. J lost 0 bases, V lost 4 bases, and 14 bases had no gene match. Study-wide results and caveats: Among TCR beta chains, those listed as cytomegalovirus-associated numbered about 160.

Healthy bone marrow donors supplied every sample. As for this clone: The antigen remains unidentified.

The primer mix had 60 Vbeta and 13 Jbeta primers. Sequencing was performed with immunoSEQ multiplex PCR; in TCRdb, only in-frame clones are kept and a portion is missing. The table shows roughly 190,000 clones, with 80% to 85% occurring only once. The sequenced sample was PBMCs. This TCR came from a woman aged 40-49 years in good health and CMV-seronegative. V usage is TRBV9 and J usage is TRBJ1-2; 8 bases are a match to TRBD1. In nucleotides, the CDR3 is TGTGCCAGCAGCTCGAACCCGACAGGGGAGTTTGCTAACTATGGCTACACCTTC. Translating gives CASSSNPTGEFANYGYTF.